This passage covers 10 T cell receptor beta chains from one sample sequenced in a study of vaccination effects on CD4 cells after COVID-19. These receptors have no known antigen. Sequencing used immunoSEQ multiplex PCR; TCRdb keeps in-frame clones, though not all of them. The sample contains fewer than 65,000 clones, approximately 75% of which appear only once. Ahead of sequencing, the ViraFEST assay grew antigen-specific CD4+ T cells using viral peptide pools. The culture ran for approximately nine days before CD4+ T cells were isolated. Prior SARS-CoV-2 infection was absent in the vaccine recipients, as shown by negative nucleocapsid antibodies. Specimen: CD4+ T cells from PBMCs cultured with HCoV-OC43 spike peptides, collected before COVID-19 vaccination. Described subset: HCoV-OC43 spike overlapping peptide pool stimulation. The receptors were gathered from a human donor who received a COVID-19 vaccine.

The V call is TRBV6-5, the J call TRBJ2-5; 7 nucleotides align to TRBD1. Germline V gene data show CDR1 as MNHEY and CDR2 as SVGAGI. CDR3 length equals 14 residues. V dropped 5 bases and J dropped 5; count of bases not matched to a gene: 8. The CDR3 region is CASSPSGQTETQYF. The CDR3 DNA reads TGTGCCAGCAGTCCGTCGGGACAGACGGAGACCCAGTACTTC.

The chain couples TRBV21-1 to TRBJ1-2; the table calls TRBD1, which could not be checked here. TRBV21-1 is a pseudogene locus. The CDR3 length is 16 residues. The CDR3 is CASEGLLSDRNYGYTF. The CDR3, as DNA: TGTGCCAGCGAGGGCCTCCTCTCGGACAGGAACTATGGCTACACCTTC.

The genes are TRBV5-8 and TRBJ2-4; D not certain. Germline values: CDR1 SGHTS, CDR2 YDEGEE. The CDR3 runs to 16 residues. V gave up 4 bases and J gave up 0 bases, with 14 bases separating them. CDR3 residues: CASSHSVGLAKNIQYF. DNA of the CDR3: TGTGCCAGCAGCCATTCGGTCGGGTTAGCCAAAAACATTCAGTACTTC.

This chain joins TRBV14 and TRBJ1-5; D call uncertain. This CDR3 is 13 amino acids long. Germline CDR1 and CDR2: SGHDN and FVKESK. V lost 6 bases, J lost 5 bases, and 11 bases lay in between. CDR3 nucleotides: TGTGCCAGCAGTCAGAATCTAGATCAGCCCCAGCATTTT. Residues: CASSQNLDQPQHF.

This clone occurred a few times. The gene calls are TRBV5-1 and TRBJ1-5; 8 positions match TRBD1. The germline V gene has CDR1 SGHRS and CDR2 YFSETQ. V lost 3 bases and J lost 4; bases outside the gene matches: 9. The CDR3 length is 16 residues. The CDR3 here is CASSSGTGEMNQPQHF. DNA of the CDR3: TGCGCCAGCAGCTCGGGGACAGGTGAGATGAATCAGCCCCAGCATTTT.

The chain has TRBV18 and TRBJ2-7; D is possibly TRBD1 (5 bases). CDR3 length equals 13 residues. Trimming pared 6 bases from V and 2 bases from J, leaving 11 bases between. CDR1 and CDR2 (germline): KGHSH, LQKENI. CDR3 sequence (DNA): TGTGCCAGCTCCCCAGACAGTACCTACGAGCAGTACGTC. It specifies CASSPDSTYEQYV.

The rearrangement uses TRBV13 and TRBJ1-1; D call uncertain. Germline CDR1 is PRHDT and CDR2 is FYEKMQ (reference sequence). The CDR3 covers 14 residues. With 5 bases removed from V and 0 bases from J, the gap between germline ends came to 10 bases. CDR3 sequence reads: CASSPDLMNTEAFF. CDR3 bases: TGTGCCAGCAGCCCGGACCTAATGAACACTGAAGCTTTCTTT.

The DNA for the CDR3 is TGTGCCAGCAGCGTACTGGCTGCTTACAATGAGCAGTTCTTC. Protein sequence: CASSVLAAYNEQFF. V gene TRBV9 combines with J gene TRBJ2-1; D unclear. V dropped 1 base and J dropped 4 bases, with 9 bases sitting between them. The length of the CDR3 is 14 residues. Germline V gene sequence: CDR1 SGDLS, CDR2 YYNGEE.

This clone was observed a handful of times. V and J are TRBV9 and TRBJ2-2; 10 nucleotides align to TRBD2. Germline assignment: CDR1 SGDLS and CDR2 YYNGEE. The junction had 12 bases not matched to a gene; V was cut back by 2 bases and J by 5 bases. The CDR3 totals 18 residues. CDR3 DNA: TGTGCCAGCAGCGTGGGGTCATGGCTAGCGGGGGTAACCGGGGAGCTGTTTTTT. This codes for CASSVGSWLAGVTGELFF.

DNA of the CDR3: TGCGCCAGCAGCCCCGACTATGGTTCACCCCTCCACTTT. It translates to CASSPDYGSPLHF. The chain couples TRBV5-1 to TRBJ1-6; D not certain. Germline CDR1 reads SGHRS; CDR2 reads YFSETQ. The V end lost 4 bases, the J end lost 9 bases, and 11 bases lay between the germline ends. The CDR3 has 13 residues.